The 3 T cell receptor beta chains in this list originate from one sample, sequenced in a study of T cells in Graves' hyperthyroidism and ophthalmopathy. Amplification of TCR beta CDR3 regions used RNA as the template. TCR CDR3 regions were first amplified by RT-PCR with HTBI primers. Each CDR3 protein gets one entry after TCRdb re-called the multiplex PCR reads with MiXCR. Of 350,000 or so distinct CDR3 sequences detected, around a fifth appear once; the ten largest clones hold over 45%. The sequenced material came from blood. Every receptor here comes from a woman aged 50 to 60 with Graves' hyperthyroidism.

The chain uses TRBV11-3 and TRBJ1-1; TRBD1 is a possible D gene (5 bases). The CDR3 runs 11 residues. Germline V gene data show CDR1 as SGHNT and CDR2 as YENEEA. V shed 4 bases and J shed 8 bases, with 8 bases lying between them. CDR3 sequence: CASSSRAEAFF. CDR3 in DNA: TGTGCCAGCAGCTCCAGGGCCGAAGCTTTCTTT.

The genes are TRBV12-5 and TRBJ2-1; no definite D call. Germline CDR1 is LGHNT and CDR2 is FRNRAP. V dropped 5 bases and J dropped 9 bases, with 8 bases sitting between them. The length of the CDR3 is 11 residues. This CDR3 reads CASGLLSEQFF. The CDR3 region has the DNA TGTGCTAGTGGTCTCCTGTCTGAGCAGTTCTTC.

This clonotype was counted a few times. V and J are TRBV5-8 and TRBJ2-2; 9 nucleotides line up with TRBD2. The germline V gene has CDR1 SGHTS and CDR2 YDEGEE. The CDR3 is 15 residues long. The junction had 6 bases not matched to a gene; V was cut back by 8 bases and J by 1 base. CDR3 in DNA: TGTGCCAGTACTGCGGGGGGGCAGAACACCGGGGAGCTGTTTTTT. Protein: CASTAGGQNTGELFF.